These 21 T cell receptor beta chains were all obtained from the same sample, sequenced in a study of blood T cell repertoires in COVID-19. Some clones are missing from TCRdb's copy, which holds only in-frame ones; the method was immunoSEQ multiplex PCR. Here the sample spans about 380,000 clones, more than 70% being singletons. Sequencing input: PBMCs or T cells enriched from blood (not recorded which). Source of these receptors: a woman younger than 35 who had recovered from COVID-19.

This clone was found a few times. The J gene is TRBJ2-1, the V gene TRBV4-1, with 16 bases aligning to TRBD2. This CDR3 contains 15 residues. CDR1 and CDR2 from the germline V gene are MGHRA and YSYEKL. The V gene end was trimmed by 6 bases and the J gene end by 14 bases; junction bases not matched to a gene: 10. This CDR3 is CASRPGLAGGSREFF. As DNA, the CDR3 is TGCGCCAGCAGGCCGGGACTAGCGGGGGGGTCACGTGAGTTCTTC.

The rearrangement uses TRBV28 and TRBJ1-2; D gene uncertain. The CDR3 consists of 13 residues. Germline-derived CDR1 and CDR2 are MDHEN and SYDVKM. Trimming removed 6 bases at V and 2 bases at J, with 10 bases between. The CDR3 bases are TGTGCCAGCAGACAGATCGGAAACTATGGCTACACCTTC. Translating gives CASRQIGNYGYTF.

The V and J genes are TRBV4-3 and TRBJ2-3, with 10 positions matching TRBD2. V lost 0 bases, J lost 2 bases, and 5 bases stayed unmatched. Germline V gene lookup returns CDR1 LGHNA and CDR2 YSLEER. This CDR3 region has 17 residues. This chain's CDR3 is CASSQDPSGGPTDTQYF. CDR3 nucleotide sequence: TGCGCCAGCAGCCAAGATCCTAGCGGGGGACCCACAGATACGCAGTATTTT.

This sequence joins TRBV2 and TRBJ1-4; D not certain. CDR1 is SNHLY, CDR2 FYNNEI, per germline. Trimming removed 4 bases at V and 3 bases at J, with 12 bases between. This CDR3 comprises 15 residues. In nucleotides, the CDR3 is TGTGCCAGCAGTGGGCAGACTGCCTCTAATGAAAAACTGTTTTTT. Translation: CASSGQTASNEKLFF.

The chain employs TRBV6-1 and TRBJ1-6, with no clear D. The CDR3 is 17 residues long. Germline lookup yields CDR1 MNHNS and CDR2 SASEGT. V was pared by 1 base and J by 2 bases, with 12 bases between. The CDR3 DNA follows: TGTGCCAGCAGTGAAGGACGGGCACTAGCCTATAATTCACCCCTCCACTTT. It encodes CASSEGRALAYNSPLHF.

The J gene is TRBJ1-4, the V gene TRBV14; 8 positions agree with TRBD1. The V and J ends lost 4 bases and 5 bases, in that order; junction bases with no gene match: 3. The CDR3 consists of 14 residues. The germline gives CDR1 SGHDN, CDR2 FVKESK. The CDR3 sequence is CASSPDRGNEKLFF. The CDR3 nucleotides are TGTGCCAGCAGCCCCGACAGGGGAAATGAAAAACTGTTTTTT.

The J gene is TRBJ2-7, the V gene TRBV13; TRBD1 matches 8 bases. CDR3 size: 15 residues. CDR1 is PRHDT and CDR2 is FYEKMQ in the germline V gene (reference sequence). V shed 3 bases and J 6 bases; nucleotides not matched to a gene: 10. The DNA of the CDR3 is TGTGCCAGCAGCTTTATGGACAGGGACATCTCCGAGCAGTACTTC. This sequence encodes CASSFMDRDISEQYF.

This chain links TRBV7-2 with TRBJ2-5; D is possibly TRBD2 (6 bases). CDR1 is SGHTA, CDR2 FQGNSA, per germline. V was shortened by 0 bases and J by 2 bases, with 10 bases between the two germline ends. The CDR3 is 15 residues long. The CDR3 region has the DNA TGTGCCAGCAGCTTAGCTCTAGCGAGACAAGAGACCCAGTACTTC. It specifies CASSLALARQETQYF.

The chain couples TRBV12-3 or TRBV12-4 to TRBJ2-5; TRBD1 aligns across 7 bases. Germline trimming cut 5 bases from V and 4 bases from J; bases unmatched to any gene: 4. The CDR3 extends over 13 amino acids. CDR3 in amino acids: CASSQRDRETQYF. The DNA for the CDR3 is TGTGCCAGCAGTCAACGGGACAGAGAGACCCAGTACTTC.

This chain links TRBV6-6 with TRBJ2-1; 12 bases line up with TRBD2. The CDR3 has 16 residues. Germline V gene lookup returns CDR1 MNHNY and CDR2 SVGAGI (reference sequence). Unmatched junction bases numbered 6, after V lost 0 bases and J lost 9 bases. The CDR3 reads CASSYSPSGGAVEQFF. As DNA, the CDR3 is TGTGCCAGCAGTTACTCGCCTAGCGGGGGGGCTGTTGAGCAGTTCTTC.

V usage is TRBV5-6 and J usage is TRBJ1-1, with D possibly TRBD1 on 5 matching bases. This CDR3 has 14 amino acids. Trimming pared 0 bases from V and 4 bases from J, leaving 10 bases between. CDR1 SGHDT and CDR2 YYEEEE come from the germline V gene. The CDR3: CASSLGRVGTEAFF. CDR3 coding DNA: TGTGCCAGCAGCTTGGGCAGGGTCGGCACTGAAGCTTTCTTT.

In nucleotides, the CDR3 is TGTGCCAGCAGCCCCCGGACTAGCCCGAACACCGGGGAGCTGTTTTTT. Translating gives CASSPRTSPNTGELFF. The rearrangement uses TRBV13 and TRBJ2-2; 8 positions match TRBD2. The length of the CDR3 is 16 residues. Germline-derived CDR1 and CDR2 are PRHDT and FYEKMQ (reference sequence). Trimming at V came to 5 bases and at J to 0 bases, leaving 5 bases not matched to a gene.

This chain uses TRBV14 with TRBJ1-1, with 10 bases fitting TRBD1. CDR1 is SGHDN and CDR2 is FVKESK in the germline V gene. V lost 1 base and J lost 0; bases outside the gene matches: 8. This CDR3 comprises 18 residues. CDR3 bases: TGTGCCAGCAGCCAAGCTCGGACAGGGGGGATGATGAACACTGAAGCTTTCTTT. This encodes CASSQARTGGMMNTEAFF. Combining the CDR3 with reference TRBV14 and TRBJ1-1 gives the whole variable domain EAGVTQFPSHSVIEKGQTVTLRCDPISGHDNLYWYRRVMGKEIKFLLHFVKESKQDESGMPNNRFLAERTGGTYSTLKVQPAELEDSGVYFCASSQARTGGMMNTEAFFGQGTRLTVV.

The gene calls are TRBV6-5 and TRBJ2-7; no firm D call. Trimming removed 6 bases from V and 6 bases from J, with 12 bases in between. This CDR3 has 12 amino acids. Germline CDR1 and CDR2: MNHEY and SVGAGI. CDR3 nucleotide sequence: TGTGCCAGCAGCACCTACCACAGCGAGCAGTACTTC. It encodes CASSTYHSEQYF.

The chain joins TRBV3-1 (or the pseudogene TRBV3-2) to TRBJ1-1, with D tentatively TRBD1 (6 bases). V was clipped by 4 bases and J by 6 bases, with 9 bases between them. The CDR3 contains 12 residues. The germline V gene encodes CDR1 LGHDT and CDR2 YNNKEL (reference sequence). The CDR3 DNA follows: TGTGCCAGCAGCCCTAAGGGGGCTGAAGCTTTCTTT. Protein: CASSPKGAEAFF.

The J gene is TRBJ2-1, the V gene TRBV11-3; D might be TRBD2 (6 bases). V lost 3 bases and J 8 bases, leaving 14 bases between the germline ends. The CDR3 is 14 residues long. Germline-derived CDR1 and CDR2 are SGHNT and YENEEA. CDR3 in amino acids: CASSLTERVDEQFF. CDR3 sequence (DNA): TGTGCCAGCAGCTTGACAGAGCGGGTCGATGAGCAGTTCTTC.

The V gene is TRBV9, the J gene TRBJ2-1; weak D call: TRBD2 (5 bases). Germline CDR1 SGDLS, CDR2 YYNGEE. The length of the CDR3 is 15 residues. Trimming stripped 0 bases from V and 2 bases from J, with 9 bases between. The CDR3, as DNA: TGTGCCAGCAGCGTAGACGGGGAGCCCTACAATGAGCAGTTCTTC. This codes for CASSVDGEPYNEQFF. Filled out from reference TRBV9 and TRBJ2-1, the complete variable domain reads DSGVTQTPKHLITATGQRVTLRCSPRSGDLSVYWYQQSLDQGLQFLIQYYNGEERAKGNILERFSAQQFPDLHSELNLSSLELGDSALYFCASSVDGEPYNEQFFGPGTRLTVL.

This clone was recorded only once. The chain carries TRBV18 and TRBJ1-1; D perhaps matches TRBD1 (5 bases). The V gene's germline CDR1 is KGHSH and CDR2 LQKENI. The CDR3 extends over 13 amino acids. Trimming removed 0 bases from V and 7 bases from J, with 9 bases in between. CDR3 DNA sequence: TGTGCCAGCTCACCACCGGGGCACTTTGAAGCTTTCTTT. Translation: CASSPPGHFEAFF.

V usage is TRBV19 and J usage is TRBJ1-5; TRBD1 matches at 8 bases. CDR1 LNHDA and CDR2 SQIVND come from the germline V gene (reference sequence). Trimming cost V 4 bases and J 4 bases; bases outside gene matches: 6. This CDR3 spans 15 amino acids. DNA of the CDR3: TGTGCCAGTAGTACGACAGGGGAAGTGAATCAGCCCCAGCATTTT. Amino acids: CASSTTGEVNQPQHF.

V and J are TRBV30 and TRBJ2-7; D is ambiguous. This CDR3 has 12 amino acids. Trimming took 1 base from V and 6 from J, leaving 10 bases between them. The germline gives CDR1 GTSNPN, CDR2 SVGIG (reference sequence). CDR3 in DNA: TGTGCCTGGAGTGACGGGTCCGGCGAGCAGTACTTC. Protein: CAWSDGSGEQYF.

There are a few counts of this clone. The chain carries TRBV13 and TRBJ2-7; 9 bases line up with TRBD2. Germline V gene sequence: CDR1 PRHDT, CDR2 FYEKMQ (reference sequence). With 6 bases clipped from V and 2 bases from J, the junction kept 8 bases outside the gene matches. The CDR3 sequence is 15 residues long. The DNA of the CDR3 is TGTGCCAGCAGACCTGGACTAGCGCCCACCTACGAGCAGTACTTC. Amino acids: CASRPGLAPTYEQYF. The full variable domain, its missing parts supplied by reference TRBV13 and TRBJ2-7, is AAGVIQSPRHLIKEKRETATLKCYPIPRHDTVYWYQQGPGQDPQFLISFYEKMQSDKGSIPDRFSAQQFSDYHSELNMSSLELGDSALYFCASRPGLAPTYEQYFGPGTRLTVT.